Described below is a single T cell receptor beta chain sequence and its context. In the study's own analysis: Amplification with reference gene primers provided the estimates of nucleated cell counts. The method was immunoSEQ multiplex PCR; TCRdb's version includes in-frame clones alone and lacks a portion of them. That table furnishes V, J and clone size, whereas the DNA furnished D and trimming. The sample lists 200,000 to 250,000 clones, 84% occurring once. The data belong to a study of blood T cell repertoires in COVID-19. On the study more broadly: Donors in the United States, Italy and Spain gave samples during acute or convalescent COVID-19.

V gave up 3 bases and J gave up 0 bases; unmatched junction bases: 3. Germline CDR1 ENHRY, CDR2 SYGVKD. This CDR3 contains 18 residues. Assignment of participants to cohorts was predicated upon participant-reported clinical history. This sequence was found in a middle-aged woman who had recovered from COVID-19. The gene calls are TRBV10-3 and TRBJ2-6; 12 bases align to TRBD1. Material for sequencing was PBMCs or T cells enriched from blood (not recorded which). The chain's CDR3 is CAISERDRGLSGANVLTF. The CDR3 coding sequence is TGTGCCATCAGTGAAAGGGACAGGGGGCTCTCTGGGGCCAACGTCCTGACTTTC.